This T cell receptor beta chain is from a study of tumor-infiltrating lymphocytes in primary liver carcinoma. Production of TCR beta cDNA used approximately 480 ng total RNA together with a constant-region primer. Slightly modified ARM-PCR with three nested multiplex PCR rounds yielded TCR beta libraries. With TRBV1-TRBV30 forward primers and a C-beta reverse primer, the first two PCR rounds were run for approximately 9 cycles each. Via MiXCR, TCRdb re-called the multiplex PCR reads, giving one row per CDR3 protein. Altogether 310,000 or so distinct CDR3 sequences are present, about 50% being singletons, with the ten largest covering 15% to 20%. The CDR3 length is 13 residues. V was pared by 2 bases and J by 6 bases, with 10 bases between. From germline, CDR1 is SGHDN and CDR2 FVKESK. Both blood RNA, taken from unsorted whole blood, and germline DNA were extracted.

The source of this sequence is a woman aged 25 to 39 with primary liver carcinoma and hepatitis B virus infection. The rearrangement joins TRBV14 to TRBJ1-1, with D unclear. Source material: peripheral blood. The CDR3 DNA reads as TGTGCCAGCAGCCAACTACAAAGCGCTGAAGCTTTCTTT. Amino acids: CASSQLQSAEAFF.